The 5 T cell receptor beta chains below all came from one sample that was sequenced in a study of T cells in Graves' hyperthyroidism and ophthalmopathy. It was RNA transcripts that yielded the amplified TCR beta CDR3 regions. RT-PCR in the first round (using the HTBI primer set) targeted the TCR CDR3. TCRdb reprocessed the multiplex PCR reads with MiXCR, giving one entry per CDR3 protein. The sample consists of hundreds of thousands of distinct CDR3 sequences, 14% to 15% of them appearing once. The sequenced material came from blood. Every receptor here comes from a woman between 40 and 50 years old with Graves' ophthalmopathy.

The chain is built from TRBV28 and TRBJ1-2, with TRBD1 as a possible D gene (5 bases). V shed 8 bases and J shed 5 bases, with 24 bases lying between them. CDR1 and CDR2 (germline): MDHEN, SYDVKM. The CDR3 is 16 residues long. This CDR3 reads CASGSPSTTGGYGYTF. CDR3 nucleotide sequence: TGTGCCAGCGGTTCCCCCTCCACAACTGGGGGGTATGGCTACACCTTC.

This clonotype has a count of ten or more. This chain joins TRBV27 and TRBJ2-7, with D uncertain. Germline loops: CDR1 MNHEY, CDR2 SMNVEV (reference sequence). The V end was cut by 6 bases, the J end by 2 bases, with 11 bases between. This CDR3 comprises 13 residues. The CDR3 DNA reads TGTGCCAGCAGATTCCAGAACACCTACGAGCAGTACTTC. As protein: CASRFQNTYEQYF.

This clonotype was recorded many times. The J gene is TRBJ2-2, the V gene TRBV28, with D possibly matching TRBD2 (6 bases). This CDR3 spans 14 amino acids. The germline V gene has CDR1 MDHEN and CDR2 SYDVKM. V dropped 6 bases and J dropped 5 bases, with 13 bases sitting between them. The CDR3: CASRTGSRTGELFF. The DNA of the CDR3 is TGTGCCAGCAGAACCGGGAGTAGGACCGGGGAGCTGTTTTTT.

A word on this clonotype: A much larger clone differs by one base, so this may be a read error. This chain connects TRBV28 to TRBJ2-2, with D perhaps TRBD1 or TRBD2 (7 bases each). This CDR3 is 16 amino acids long. Per germline, CDR1 MDHEN and CDR2 SYDVKM. DNA for the CDR3: TGTGCCAGCAGTTTGGGAGGGGGCTTCGACACCGGGGAGCTGCTTTTT. Residues: CASSLGGGFDTGELLF.

This chain joins TRBV5-1 and TRBJ2-2, with D uncertain. This CDR3 spans 15 amino acids. Looked up from germline, CDR1 is SGHRS and CDR2 is YFSETQ. Deletions cut 4 bases from V and 1 base from J, with 11 bases between. The CDR3 DNA reads as TGCGCCAGCAGCAGTGGTCCAGGGAACACCGGGGAGCTGTTTTTT. As protein: CASSSGPGNTGELFF.